A single sample gave rise to the 2 T cell receptor beta chains below, sequenced in a study of T cell responses to AZD1222 COVID-19 vaccine. The table came from immunoSEQ multiplex PCR; TCRdb's copy has only in-frame clones and leaves some out. The sample has around 110,000 clones; 88% are singletons. The sequenced sample was peripheral blood, obtained on day 0 of AZD1222 vaccination. These receptors originate from an adult in good health.

The V gene is TRBV4-1, the J gene TRBJ1-2; no definite D call. Germline V gene lookup returns CDR1 MGHRA and CDR2 YSYEKL. The length of the CDR3 is 13 residues. Deletions cut 0 bases from V and 1 base from J, with 3 bases between. This CDR3 is CASSQDSNYGYTF. Here the CDR3 DNA reads TGCGCCAGCAGCCAAGACAGTAACTATGGCTACACCTTC.

This sequence joins TRBV6-5 and TRBJ1-1; D is perhaps TRBD1 (6 bases). Looked up from germline, CDR1 is MNHEY and CDR2 is SVGAGI. Trimming shortened V by 6 bases and J by 3 bases, and 11 bases separated the two germline ends. The CDR3 covers 13 residues. The CDR3 nucleotides are TGTGCCAGCAGCCGGGGGCAGGACACTGAAGCTTTCTTT. This translates into CASSRGQDTEAFF.